This T cell receptor (beta chain) was retrieved from a study of CD8 T cells in Susac syndrome. The germline CDR1 and CDR2 sequences are GTSNPN and SVGIG (reference sequence). This CDR3 is 14 amino acids long. V lost 0 bases to trimming and J lost 3 bases, with 11 bases between them. RNA was extracted with the RNeasy kit, and a quantity of about 0.45 to 1 ug was reverse transcribed using random hexamers. The amplification used immunoSEQ multiplex PCR on TCR beta CDR3; it spanned 54 Vbeta and 13 Jbeta. MiXCR was run by TCRdb on the immunoSEQ multiplex PCR reads, yielding one entry per CDR3 protein. The repertoire holds some 200,000 distinct CDR3 sequences, with approximately 95% as singletons.

This TCR was recovered from a human donor with Susac syndrome. This chain uses TRBV30 with TRBJ1-2; D not certain. Sequencing used CD4+ T cells from PBMCs. The CDR3 here is CAWSVRRQDYGYTF. For the CDR3, the DNA is TGTGCCTGGAGTGTACGGCGACAAGACTATGGCTACACCTTC.